One and the same sample provided the 13 T cell receptor beta chains below, sequenced in a study of early T cells in non-severe SARS-CoV-2 infection. In TCRdb, the 5' RACE reads were re-called with MiXCR into one record per CDR3 protein. The table includes roughly 51,000 distinct CDR3 sequences, roughly 10% detected once. Specimen: whole blood. These TCRs come from an adult who was a healthcare worker with PCR-confirmed SARS-CoV-2 infection or an uninfected control (not recorded which).

The rearrangement uses TRBV28 and TRBJ2-7; the match to TRBD2 covers 8 bases. The ends lost 5 bases at V and 3 bases at J; junction bases unmatched: 9. Germline V lookup: CDR1 MDHEN, CDR2 SYDVKM. This CDR3 spans 15 amino acids. The CDR3 spells CASSPFVGLDYEQYF. The CDR3 bases are TGTGCCAGCAGTCCATTTGTGGGACTAGACTACGAGCAGTACTTC.

This clonotype was found a few times. The rearrangement links TRBV11-2 to TRBJ1-3; D ambiguous. With 1 base removed from V and 2 bases from J, the gap between germline ends came to 6 bases. The germline CDR1 and CDR2 sequences are SGHAT and FQNNGV. The CDR3 is made up of 14 amino acids. DNA of the CDR3: TGTGCCAGCAGCTTAGTCGATACTGGAAACACCATATATTTT. Protein sequence: CASSLVDTGNTIYF.

For this clonotype: A read error may explain this, as a much larger clone is one base away. V and J are TRBV20-1 and TRBJ2-7; D is possibly TRBD1 or TRBD2 (5 bases each). From germline, CDR1 is DFQATT and CDR2 SNEGSKA (reference sequence). The CDR3 is 16 amino acids. Trimming shortened V by 0 bases and J by 0 bases, and 15 bases separated the two germline ends. The CDR3 is CSARDGTGSISYEQYF. DNA of the CDR3: TGCAGTGCTAGAGATGGGACGGGTTCCATCTCCTACGAGCAGTACTTC.

This clonotype has ten or more counts. The rearrangement joins TRBV4-1 to TRBJ2-5; D is ambiguous. V was trimmed by 1 base and J by 4 bases, leaving 7 bases between them. The CDR3 totals 13 residues. CDR1 and CDR2 from the germline V gene are MGHRA and YSYEKL. The CDR3 protein is CASSQGDGETQYF. In DNA, the CDR3 is TGCGCCAGCAGCCAAGGCGACGGAGAGACCCAGTACTTC.

Ten or more counts support this clonotype. V and J are TRBV5-4 and TRBJ1-6; 10 bases line up with TRBD1. Germline CDR1 and CDR2: SGHNT and YYREEE (reference sequence). The CDR3 loop spans 12 amino acids. V shed 5 bases and J 10 bases; nucleotides not matched to a gene: 0. The CDR3 DNA reads as TGTGCCAGCAGGACAGGGGGCTCACCCCTCCACTTT. It yields the protein CASRTGGSPLHF.

This clonotype was observed at least ten times. The chain links TRBV29-1 to TRBJ2-3; possible D gene TRBD2, 6 bases. CDR3 length: 13 amino acids. Germline CDR1 reads SQVTM; CDR2 reads ANQGSEA. Trimming removed 7 bases at V and 1 base at J, with 12 bases between. The CDR3 bases are TGCAGCGCCGCTCCGGGGGGCACAGATACGCAGTATTTT. Translation: CSAAPGGTDTQYF.

This clonotype has a handful of counts. The rearrangement links TRBV7-6 to TRBJ1-2; D gene ambiguous. The CDR3 is 14 residues long. V shed 4 bases and J shed 3 bases, with 12 bases lying between them. Germline V CDR1 and CDR2: SGHVS, FNYEAQ. The CDR3 region is CASSSGGYDYGYTF. The CDR3 DNA is TGTGCCAGCAGCTCCGGAGGATATGACTATGGCTACACCTTC.

The chain employs TRBV3-1 and TRBJ2-7; 8 bases fit TRBD2. Trimming removed 8 bases from V and 4 bases from J; junction bases left unmatched: 4. This CDR3 comprises 12 residues. Germline V CDR1 and CDR2: LGHDT, YNNKEL (reference sequence). CDR3 in DNA: TGTGCCAGCTCGGGGGGGCCTTACGAGCAGTACTTC. It translates to CASSGGPYEQYF.

The gene calls are TRBV5-4 and TRBJ1-1; 10 nucleotides agree with TRBD1. In germline, CDR1 is SGHNT, CDR2 YYREEE (reference sequence). J lost 5 bases, V lost 3 bases, and 4 bases had no gene match. The CDR3 runs 14 residues. DNA for the CDR3: TGTGCCAGCAGCTCAGCGGACAGGGGGACTGAAGCTTTCTTT. As protein: CASSSADRGTEAFF.

This clonotype was found many times. This sequence joins TRBV19 and TRBJ2-3; TRBD2 is a possible D gene (5 bases). Germline values: CDR1 LNHDA, CDR2 SQIVND (reference sequence). Trimming removed 1 base at V and 5 bases at J, with 13 bases between. The CDR3 consists of 15 residues. The DNA of the CDR3 is TGTGCCAGTAGTATAGCCGGCGGTGGGAGAGATACGCAGTATTTT. It is translated as CASSIAGGGRDTQYF.

There are a few counts of this clonotype. Sequence at one end of the junction differs from germline and may be a read error. The chain employs TRBV4-2 and TRBJ1-4, with TRBD1 matching over 11 bases. The CDR3 spans 15 residues. Germline V gives CDR1 LGHNA, CDR2 YNFKEQ. The CDR3 DNA is TGTGCCAGCAGCCAAGGGGACGGACAGGGGGCTCTTATAACTTTT. The encoded protein is CASSQGDGQGALITF.

The J gene is TRBJ2-2, the V gene TRBV7-8, with 16 positions matching TRBD2. CDR1 SGHVS and CDR2 FQNEAQ come from the germline V gene. The length of the CDR3 is 16 residues. The V segment lost 4 bases and the J segment 5 bases; nucleotides outside the gene matches: 1. CDR3 nucleotides: TGTGCCAGCAGCTCGGGACTAGCGGGGGGGACCGGGGAGCTGTTTTTT. It is translated as CASSSGLAGGTGELFF.

The sample holds a few counts of this clonotype. This chain connects TRBV9 to TRBJ2-3, with 8 bases aligning to TRBD1. The CDR3 consists of 15 residues. From germline, CDR1 is SGDLS and CDR2 YYNGEE. J lost 3 bases, V lost 4 bases, and 7 bases had no gene match. In nucleotides, the CDR3 is TGTGCCAGCAGCTCGAAACAGGGGGGTACAGATACGCAGTATTTT. Translated, it gives CASSSKQGGTDTQYF.